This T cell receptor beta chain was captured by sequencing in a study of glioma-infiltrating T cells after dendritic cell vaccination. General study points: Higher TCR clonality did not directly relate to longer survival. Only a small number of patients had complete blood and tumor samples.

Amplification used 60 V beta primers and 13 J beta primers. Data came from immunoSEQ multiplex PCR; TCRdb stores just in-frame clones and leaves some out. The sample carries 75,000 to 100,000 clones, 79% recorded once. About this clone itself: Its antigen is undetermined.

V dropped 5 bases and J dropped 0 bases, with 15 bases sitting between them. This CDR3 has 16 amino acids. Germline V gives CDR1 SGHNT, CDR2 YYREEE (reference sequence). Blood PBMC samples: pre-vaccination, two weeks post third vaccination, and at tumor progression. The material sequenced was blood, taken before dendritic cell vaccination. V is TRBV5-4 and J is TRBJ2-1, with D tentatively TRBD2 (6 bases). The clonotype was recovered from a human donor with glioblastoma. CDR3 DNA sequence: TGTGCCAGCAGTTCCCCGGGACTTCGCTCCTACAATGAGCAGTTCTTC. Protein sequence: CASSSPGLRSYNEQFF.